Presented here are 30 T cell receptor beta chains from one specimen sequenced in a study of T cell responses to AZD1222 COVID-19 vaccine. Method: immunoSEQ multiplex PCR; TCRdb's copy keeps in-frame clones and lacks some. Of about 150,000 clones in the sample, roughly 90% were seen once. The specimen comprised peripheral blood, sampled on day 0 of AZD1222 vaccination. The receptor set was obtained from an adult in good health.

This clone was seen only a few times. V and J are TRBV30 and TRBJ2-7; D is perhaps TRBD2 (5 bases). V was pared by 4 bases and J by 3 bases, with 16 bases between. The CDR3 sequence is 14 residues long. Germline V gene lookup returns CDR1 GTSNPN and CDR2 SVGIG (reference sequence). The CDR3 spells CAWKFGGSGYEQYF. Here the CDR3 DNA reads TGTGCCTGGAAGTTCGGCGGGTCCGGCTACGAGCAGTACTTC. Together with reference TRBV30 and TRBJ2-7, the CDR3 gives the full variable domain: SQTIHQWPATLVQPVGSPLSLECTVEGTSNPNLYWYRQAAGRGLQLLFYSVGIGQISSEVPQNLSASRPQDRQFILSSKKLLLSDSGFYLCAWKFGGSGYEQYFGPGTRLTVT.

The gene calls are TRBV6-4 and TRBJ1-2; D gene unclear. The ends were cut back, 4 bases at V and 8 bases at J, with 14 bases in the middle. Germline loops: CDR1 MRHNA, CDR2 SNTAGT. The CDR3 spans 13 residues. As DNA, the CDR3 is TGTGCCAGCAGTGCAGACAATGAGGGCGGCTACACCTTC. Amino acid sequence: CASSADNEGGYTF.

This rearrangement joins TRBV6-5 to TRBJ2-1; 7 positions match TRBD2. With V trimmed by 2 bases and J by 6 bases, 10 bases remained unmatched. The CDR3 loop spans 16 amino acids. The germline gives CDR1 MNHEY, CDR2 SVGAGI. Written as DNA, the CDR3 is TGTGCCAGCAGTTACCCGGCGGTAGCGGGCCGCAATGAGCAGTTCTTC. Residues: CASSYPAVAGRNEQFF.

The V and J genes are TRBV11-2 and TRBJ1-2, with TRBD1 identical over 7 bases. CDR1 and CDR2 from the germline V gene are SGHAT and FQNNGV. This CDR3 comprises 15 residues. The junction had 13 bases not matched to a gene; V was cut back by 6 bases and J by 6 bases. The CDR3 DNA follows: TGTGCCAGCAGTCGCGCCGGGACAGCCCTGCATGGCTACACCTTC. Its translation is CASSRAGTALHGYTF.

The chain carries TRBV15 and TRBJ1-1; 7 nucleotides agree with TRBD1. The germline V gene has CDR1 LNHNV and CDR2 YYDKDF (reference sequence). The CDR3 spans 16 residues. The trim removed 2 bases at V and 6 bases at J, leaving 12 bases unmatched. As DNA, the CDR3 is TGTGCCACCAGCAGACAAGCGACAGGGAAGAGGGCTGAAGCTTTCTTT. It encodes CATSRQATGKRAEAFF. The entire variable domain, with the rest obtained from reference TRBV15 and TRBJ1-1, is as follows: DAMVIQNPRYQVTQFGKPVTLSCSQTLNHNVMYWYQQKSSQAPKLLFHYYDKDFNNEADTPDNFQSRRPNTSFCFLDIRSPGLGDTAMYLCATSRQATGKRAEAFFGQGTRLTVV.

V usage is TRBV7-2 and J usage is TRBJ1-4; possibly TRBD1 for D (6 bases). With 4 bases removed from V and 7 bases from J, the gap between germline ends came to 19 bases. This CDR3 region has 16 residues. CDR1 is SGHTA, CDR2 FQGNSA, per germline. The DNA for the CDR3 is TGTGCCAGCAGCTCTGGGGGGGGCGTTGTGCCTGAAAAACTGTTTTTT. Its protein product is CASSSGGGVVPEKLFF.

The chain recombines TRBV6-6 with TRBJ2-7, with TRBD2 matching over 13 bases. Trimming at V came to 5 bases and at J to 3 bases, leaving 10 bases not matched to a gene. There are 17 residues in the CDR3. CDR1 and CDR2 from the germline V gene are MNHNY and SVGAGI (reference sequence). The CDR3 protein is CASSRRGLAGLRYEQYF. As DNA, the CDR3 is TGTGCCAGCAGTCGGAGGGGACTAGCGGGACTCCGCTACGAGCAGTACTTC.

The rearrangement joins TRBV4-3 to TRBJ2-1, with unresolved D. V lost 0 bases and J lost 10, with 10 bases in between. CDR3 size: 13 residues. Per germline, CDR1 LGHNA and CDR2 YSLEER. CDR3 sequence reads: CASSQDATREQFF. In DNA, the CDR3 is TGCGCCAGCAGCCAAGACGCGACGAGGGAGCAGTTCTTC.

This clone was picked up a small number of times. CDR3 in amino acids: CASGKPGQGGYGYTF. The CDR3 coding sequence is TGTGCCAGCGGGAAACCGGGACAGGGAGGCTATGGCTACACCTTC. This rearrangement joins TRBV6-5 to TRBJ1-2; 9 bases agree with TRBD1. V trimming: 8 bases; J trimming: 4 bases; junction bases outside the gene matches: 11. Germline V lookup: CDR1 MNHEY, CDR2 SVGAGI. The CDR3 spans 15 residues.

V and J are TRBV16 and TRBJ2-3, with D unclear. From germline, CDR1 is KGHSY and CDR2 FQNENV. This CDR3 has 12 amino acids. The V end lost 4 bases, the J end lost 6 bases, and 8 bases lay between the germline ends. Here the CDR3 reads CASSPITDTQYF. Written as DNA, the CDR3 is TGTGCCAGCAGCCCGATAACGGATACGCAGTATTTT.

The chain couples TRBV5-1 to TRBJ2-1; possible D gene TRBD2, 6 bases. Trimming took off 0 bases at V and 5 bases at J, with 15 bases between the two ends. The CDR3 loop spans 16 amino acids. Germline values: CDR1 SGHRS, CDR2 YFSETQ. The CDR3 is CASSLVSGRSDNEQFF. As DNA, the CDR3 is TGCGCCAGCAGCTTGGTATCTGGGAGGTCAGACAATGAGCAGTTCTTC.

The rearrangement uses TRBV6-5 and TRBJ1-5; D unclear. In germline, CDR1 is MNHEY, CDR2 SVGAGI. The CDR3 covers 13 residues. Trimming shortened V by 6 bases and J by 2 bases, and 8 bases separated the two germline ends. CDR3: CASSRTGNQPQHF. CDR3 sequence (DNA): TGTGCCAGCAGCAGGACTGGCAATCAGCCCCAGCATTTT.

This clone has only one observation. This chain joins TRBV28 and TRBJ2-7; no firm D call. The CDR3 has 12 residues. Trimming took off 2 bases at V and 1 base at J, with 3 bases between the two ends. Germline V gene lookup returns CDR1 MDHEN and CDR2 SYDVKM. The CDR3 DNA reads TGTGCCAGCAGTTTACTTTCCTACGAGCAGTACTTC. It is translated as CASSLLSYEQYF.

The count of this clone is one. V usage is TRBV19 and J usage is TRBJ1-4; no definite D call. V was trimmed by 3 bases and J by 5 bases, leaving 7 bases between them. The CDR3 length is 13 residues. Looked up from germline, CDR1 is LNHDA and CDR2 is SQIVND (reference sequence). CDR3 in DNA: TGTGCCAGTAGTATCGCCAGAAATGAAAAACTGTTTTTT. This sequence encodes CASSIARNEKLFF. The whole variable domain, filled in from reference TRBV19 and TRBJ1-4, reads DGGITQSPKYLFRKEGQNVTLSCEQNLNHDAMYWYRQDPGQGLRLIYYSQIVNDFQKGDIAEGYSVSREKKESFPLTVTSAQKNPTAFYLCASSIARNEKLFFGSGTQLSVL.

V gene TRBV5-8 combines with J gene TRBJ1-3; D not resolved. The CDR3 has 15 amino acids. CDR1 is SGHTS, CDR2 YDEGEE, per germline. Deletions cut 0 bases from V and 0 bases from J, with 7 bases between. This chain's CDR3 is CASSLGRTSGNTIYF. For the CDR3, the DNA is TGTGCCAGCAGCTTGGGGCGGACCTCTGGAAACACCATATATTTT.

J is TRBJ1-6 and V is TRBV4-3; D may be TRBD1 (6 bases). Trimming left V 2 bases short and J 10 bases short, with 27 bases between. This CDR3 has 19 residues. CDR1 is LGHNA and CDR2 is YSLEER in the germline V gene. CDR3 coding DNA: TGCGCCAGCAGCCAAAGGGTAGGGGGGACATTAAGTGGAAACTCACCCCTCCACTTT. Translating gives CASSQRVGGTLSGNSPLHF.

The rearrangement uses TRBV25-1 and TRBJ1-1, with unresolved D. CDR3 length: 13 amino acids. Trimming pared 2 bases from V and 8 bases from J, leaving 12 bases between. Germline V gene sequence: CDR1 MGHDK, CDR2 SYGVNS. CDR3 amino acids: CASSEDILGEAFF. The CDR3 DNA sequence: TGTGCCAGCAGTGAAGATATATTAGGGGAAGCTTTCTTT. Full variable domain (outside the CDR3, taken from reference TRBV25-1 and TRBJ1-1): EADIYQTPRYLVIGTGKKITLECSQTMGHDKMYWYQQDPGMELHLIHYSYGVNSTEKGDLSSESTVSRIRTEHFPLTLESARPSHTSQYLCASSEDILGEAFFGQGTRLTVV.

V is TRBV24-1 and J is TRBJ2-1; D tentatively fits TRBD1 or TRBD2 (6 bases each). This CDR3 is 15 amino acids long. Trimming pared 3 bases from V and 6 bases from J, leaving 14 bases between. Per the germline V gene, CDR1 is KGHDR and CDR2 is SFDVKD. In DNA, the CDR3 is TGTGCCACCAGTGATGGTGCGGAGGGGGGCAATGAGCAGTTCTTC. Its protein is CATSDGAEGGNEQFF.

V gene TRBV4-3 combines with J gene TRBJ1-2, with D hard to call. This CDR3 has 15 amino acids. V gave up 1 base and J gave up 6 bases, with 15 bases separating them. Per the germline V gene, CDR1 is LGHNA and CDR2 is YSLEER. As DNA, the CDR3 is TGCGCCAGCAGCCAAGGTCTGGCGCGGCGGAATGGCTACACCTTC. Translated: CASSQGLARRNGYTF.

This chain joins TRBV7-2 and TRBJ2-1, with 12 bases aligning to TRBD2. The CDR3 extends over 15 amino acids. Trimming took 5 bases from V and 5 from J; bases not matched to a gene: 4. Germline V gene sequence: CDR1 SGHTA, CDR2 FQGNSA. The CDR3 DNA is TGTGCCAGCAGCATGGGACTAGCGGGTAACAATGAGCAGTTCTTC. It encodes CASSMGLAGNNEQFF.

This chain joins TRBV5-1 and TRBJ2-5; tentative D call: TRBD2 (5 bases). V was cut by 3 bases and J by 4 bases, with 10 bases left in between. Germline V CDR1 and CDR2: SGHRS, YFSETQ. The CDR3 extends over 13 amino acids. The CDR3 nucleotides read TGCGCCAGCAGCTCCCTCGCGGGAGAGACCCAGTACTTC. It codes for CASSSLAGETQYF.

This chain connects TRBV5-1 to TRBJ2-3, with 13 bases that match TRBD2. V lost 4 bases to trimming and J lost 4 bases; unmatched junction nucleotides: 6. Germline-derived CDR1 and CDR2 are SGHRS and YFSETQ. This CDR3 is built from 16 residues. The CDR3 DNA follows: TGCGCCAGCAGCCCAGGACTAGCGGGAGAGGCAGATACGCAGTATTTT. Translation gives CASSPGLAGEADTQYF.

Of note for this clone: At the DNA level, this CDR3 is encoded by other sequences in the same sample as well. V usage is TRBV29-1 and J usage is TRBJ1-6, with no clear D. The CDR3 runs to 13 residues. V was shortened by 6 bases and J by 0 bases, with 6 bases between the two germline ends. Germline loops: CDR1 SQVTM, CDR2 ANQGSEA. DNA of the CDR3: TGCAGCGTGGCTAGCTCCTATAATTCACCCCTCCACTTT. It yields the protein CSVASSYNSPLHF.

The chain combines TRBV18 with TRBJ2-5; D call uncertain. CDR1 KGHSH and CDR2 LQKENI come from the germline V gene. This CDR3 spans 15 amino acids. V shed 3 bases and J shed 1 base, with 12 bases lying between them. The CDR3, as DNA: TGTGCCAGCTCACCCTCGCGTCAAAGCCAAGAGACCCAGTACTTC. The encoded protein is CASSPSRQSQETQYF.

This clone was seen more than once but under ten times. The chain carries TRBV4-3 and TRBJ1-2; D is unresolved. Germline V gene lookup returns CDR1 LGHNA and CDR2 YSLEER. The CDR3 loop spans 15 amino acids. V lost 0 bases and J 8 bases, leaving 16 bases between the germline ends. CDR3 sequence: CASSQDLWPPGGYTF. As DNA, the CDR3 is TGCGCCAGCAGCCAAGATTTATGGCCCCCCGGAGGCTACACCTTC.

The V and J genes are TRBV11-3 and TRBJ1-1; D is possibly TRBD1 (6 bases). The germline V gene has CDR1 SGHNT and CDR2 YENEEA. The V end was cut by 1 base, the J end by 4 bases, with 10 bases between. The CDR3 covers 14 residues. The CDR3 DNA follows: TGTGCCAGCAGCTTAGTCGACAGGTTCACTGAAGCTTTCTTT. Translation: CASSLVDRFTEAFF.

V gene TRBV7-2 combines with J gene TRBJ2-3; 10 nucleotides match TRBD2. V shed 1 base, J shed 1 base, and the junction held 2 bases outside the gene matches. This CDR3 is built from 16 residues. CDR1 is SGHTA and CDR2 is FQGNSA in the germline V gene. The CDR3 sequence: CASSLDLAGGTDTQYF. CDR3 DNA: TGTGCCAGCAGCTTAGACCTAGCGGGGGGCACAGATACGCAGTATTTT. The full variable domain, its missing parts supplied by reference TRBV7-2 and TRBJ2-3, is GAGVSQSPSNKVTEKGKDVELRCDPISGHTALYWYRQSLGQGLEFLIYFQGNSAPDKSGLPSDRFSAERTGGSVSTLTIQRTQQEDSAVYLCASSLDLAGGTDTQYFGPGTRLTVL.

This chain links TRBV6-2 or TRBV6-3 with TRBJ2-2; 8 nucleotides line up with TRBD1. In germline, CDR1 is MNHEY, CDR2 SVGEGT. Trimming took 6 bases from V and 7 from J; bases not matched to a gene: 7. The CDR3 runs 14 residues. CDR3 in DNA: TGTGCCAGCAGCGGACAGGGAAAACACGGGGAGCTGTTTTTT. Amino acids: CASSGQGKHGELFF.

V usage is TRBV28 and J usage is TRBJ1-3; D remains unclear. Germline assignment: CDR1 MDHEN and CDR2 SYDVKM. The V gene lost 5 bases and the J gene lost 0 bases, with 14 bases spanning the gap. The CDR3 has 16 residues. CDR3 sequence reads: CASSLPETYSGNTIYF. CDR3 bases: TGTGCCAGCAGTCTCCCCGAAACTTACTCTGGAAACACCATATATTTT.

CDR3 region: CASSLGNSYEQYF. The CDR3 DNA reads as TGTGCCAGCAGTTTAGGCAACTCCTACGAGCAGTACTTC. The rearrangement uses TRBV27 and TRBJ2-7; D unresolved. V shed 2 bases and J shed 0 bases, with 5 bases lying between them. Germline V CDR1 and CDR2: MNHEY, SMNVEV (reference sequence). CDR3 length equals 13 residues.